These T cell receptor beta chains were read from a single sample in a study of T cell responses to AZD1222 COVID-19 vaccine. Sequencing used immunoSEQ multiplex PCR; TCRdb keeps in-frame clones, though not all of them. The sample contains some 170,000 clones, roughly 93% of which appear only once. This specimen was peripheral blood, taken on day 0 of AZD1222 vaccination. These receptor sequences come from an adult in good health. The CDR3 runs from the conserved cysteine through the conserved F or W. D genes are given only for firm matches. The size field is filled for only some rows; it gives once, few, many or a size class.

d_gene | j_gene | abundance | v_gene | CDR3nt | CDR3aa
. | TRBJ1-1 | . | TRBV19 | TGTGCCAGCAGGACAGTCTTCCCCCTCAACGCTAACACTGAAGCTTTCTTT | CASRTVFPLNANTEAFF
. | TRBJ1-3 | . | TRBV6-1 | TGTGCCAGCAGTGAATATCCCTACTCTGGAAACACCATATATTTT | CASSEYPYSGNTIYF
. | TRBJ1-4 | . | TRBV30 | TGTGCCTGGAGTCGCTGGGGGGTCTATAATGAAAAACTGTTTTTT | CAWSRWGVYNEKLFF
. | TRBJ2-5 | . | TRBV29-1 | TGCAGCGTTGAAGGTAGTCAGACCCAGTACTTC | CSVEGSQTQYF
TRBD1 | TRBJ2-7 | . | TRBV5-1 | TGCGCCAGCAGCTCTGACAGGGGTATAGAGCAGTACTTC | CASSSDRGIEQYF
. | TRBJ2-1 | . | TRBV18 | TGTGCCAGCTCACCAAGCATATCCCCAGGGCCCTACAATGAGCAGTTCTTC | CASSPSISPGPYNEQFF
. | TRBJ2-5 | . | TRBV20-1 | TGCAGTGCTAGTCCGGGGTTGGGGGAGACCCAGTACTTC | CSASPGLGETQYF
. | TRBJ1-3 | . | TRBV7-8 | TGTGCCAGCAGCCCCTTGGTGATGGAACTTGGAAACACCATATATTTT | CASSPLVMELGNTIYF
. | TRBJ1-3 | . | TRBV19 | TGTGCCAGTGGGTCAATAACCGGGACAATCAACTCTGGAAACACCATATATTTT | CASGSITGTINSGNTIYF
TRBD1 | TRBJ1-1 | . | TRBV5-1 | TGCGCCAGCAGCGCGTGGACAGGGAGAAAGTCCACTGAAGCTTTCTTT | CASSAWTGRKSTEAFF
TRBD1 | TRBJ1-4 | . | TRBV2 | TGTGCCAGCAGGGGGACAGGCGCTAATGAAAAACTGTTTTTT | CASRGTGANEKLFF
. | TRBJ1-4 | . | TRBV5-1 | TGCGCCAGCAGCTTGCAGGGGCAGGGAGTGGGTGAAAAACTGTTTTTT | CASSLQGQGVGEKLFF
. | TRBJ2-3 | . | TRBV2 | TGTGCCAGCAGACTAGGAATGGGTGTCAGGACAGATACGCAGTATTTT | CASRLGMGVRTDTQYF
. | TRBJ1-3 | . | TRBV15 | TGTGCCACCAGCAGGGGCGGGAAGGCCCTCGGAAACACCATATATTTT | CATSRGGKALGNTIYF
. | TRBJ1-1 | . | TRBV30 | TGTGCCCGTCGGGGGTCAGGAGAAGCTTTCTTT | CARRGSGEAFF
TRBD1 | TRBJ1-2 | . | TRBV6-5 | TGTGCCAGCAGGAGAGACAGGGGGGTCGGAGGCTACACCTTC | CASRRDRGVGGYTF
. | TRBJ1-4 | . | TRBV27 | TGTGCCAGCAGCCCCGGGACGGCTGGTGAAAAACTGTTTTTT | CASSPGTAGEKLFF
. | TRBJ1-1 | . | TRBV5-1 | TGCGCCAGCAGCTTGGCCCTGGAATATGAAGCTTTCTTT | CASSLALEYEAFF
. | TRBJ2-2 | . | TRBV4-1 | TGCGCCAGCAGCCAAGCACAGAGCACCGGGGAGCTGTTTTTT | CASSQAQSTGELFF
. | TRBJ2-1 | . | TRBV10-1 | TGCGCCAGCAGTGAGCACTCGAGTCCAGGAGGTGATGAGCAGTTCTTC | CASSEHSSPGGDEQFF
. | TRBJ2-1 | once | TRBV5-1 | TGCGCCAGCAGCTCCGGGGCGTACAATGAGCAGTTCTTC | CASSSGAYNEQFF
. | TRBJ1-1 | . | TRBV6-5 | TGTGCCAGCAGTTACTCGAATGCAGGGAACACTGAAGCTTTCTTT | CASSYSNAGNTEAFF
. | TRBJ1-1 | . | TRBV30 | TGTGCCTGGACGAGGAGGGGGTTCGGTGAAGCTTTCTTT | CAWTRRGFGEAFF
. | TRBJ2-5 | . | TRBV6-5 | TGTGCCAGCAGTTACTCCTCTGGCCAAGAGACCCAGTACTTC | CASSYSSGQETQYF
. | TRBJ1-1 | . | TRBV2 | TGTGCCAGCATGGAGTCAGCGGCCGCTTTCTTT | CASMESAAAFF
. | TRBJ1-1 | . | TRBV19 | TGTGCCAGTACCCTTGCCAGGCTCGGGGGGACTGAAGCTTTCTTT | CASTLARLGGTEAFF
. | TRBJ1-2 | . | TRBV11-2 | TGTGCCAGCAGCTTGGGCGACGGATCTAACTATGGCTACACCTTC | CASSLGDGSNYGYTF
. | TRBJ2-7 | . | TRBV10-3 | TGTGCCATCACTGAGGACAGTGGGAACGAGCAGTACTTC | CAITEDSGNEQYF
TRBD1 | TRBJ1-2 | once | TRBV14 | TGTGCCAGCAGCCAGGCTTGGACAGGTTCGAACTATGGCTACACCTTC | CASSQAWTGSNYGYTF
. | TRBJ1-2 | . | TRBV30 | TGTGCCTGGAGTGTCGGAGGAGTGATTAAAGGCTACACCTTC | CAWSVGGVIKGYTF
. | TRBJ2-7 | . | TRBV21-1 | TGTGCCAGCCCGGGGACAGGGGGGATCTACGAGCAGTACTTC | CASPGTGGIYEQYF
. | TRBJ2-7 | . | TRBV9 | TGTGCCAGCAGCGTAGGGCCCCTCTACGAGCAGTACTTC | CASSVGPLYEQYF
TRBD1 | TRBJ1-2 | . | TRBV7-2 | TGTGCCAGCAGCGAGACAGGGAACTATGGCTACACCTTC | CASSETGNYGYTF
. | TRBJ1-1 | . | TRBV16 | TGTGCCAGCAGCCAATACACGGCTGGGAGCATGCGGTGTTTCTTT | CASSQYTAGSMRCFF
TRBD1 | TRBJ2-1 | once | TRBV6-6 | TGTGCCAGCAGAAGAACGACAGGGGTCAATGAGCAGTTCTTC | CASRRTTGVNEQFF
TRBD2 | TRBJ2-1 | . | TRBV11-2 | TGTGCCAGCAGCTTAGATGCCGGGACTAGCGGGGGGGAGTTCTTC | CASSLDAGTSGGEFF
. | TRBJ2-1 | . | TRBV6-5 | TGTGCCAGCAGTTACCCCGAGGGACGGAATGAGCAGTTCTTC | CASSYPEGRNEQFF
TRBD2 | TRBJ2-1 | . | TRBV19 | TGTGCCAGTAGTATAGGTAGCGGGGGCTCCTACAATGAGCAGTTCTTC | CASSIGSGGSYNEQFF
. | TRBJ2-2 | . | TRBV18 | TGTGCCAGCTTAGATCGGGACGGAAACACCGGGGAGCTGTTTTTT | CASLDRDGNTGELFF
. | TRBJ1-2 | . | TRBV6-5 | TGTGCCAGCAGTCCCGATCGAAGGGGTGGCTACACCTTC | CASSPDRRGGYTF